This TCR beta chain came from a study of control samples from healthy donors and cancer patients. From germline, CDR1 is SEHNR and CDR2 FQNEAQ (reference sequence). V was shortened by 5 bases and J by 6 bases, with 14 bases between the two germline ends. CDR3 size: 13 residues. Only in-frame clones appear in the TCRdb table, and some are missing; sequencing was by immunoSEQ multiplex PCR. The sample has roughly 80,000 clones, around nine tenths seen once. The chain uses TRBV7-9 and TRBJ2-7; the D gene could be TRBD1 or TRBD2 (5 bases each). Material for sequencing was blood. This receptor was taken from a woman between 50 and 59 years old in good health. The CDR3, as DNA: TGTGCCAGCAGCCCACCCCTGGGGACCGAGCAGTACTTC. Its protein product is CASSPPLGTEQYF.